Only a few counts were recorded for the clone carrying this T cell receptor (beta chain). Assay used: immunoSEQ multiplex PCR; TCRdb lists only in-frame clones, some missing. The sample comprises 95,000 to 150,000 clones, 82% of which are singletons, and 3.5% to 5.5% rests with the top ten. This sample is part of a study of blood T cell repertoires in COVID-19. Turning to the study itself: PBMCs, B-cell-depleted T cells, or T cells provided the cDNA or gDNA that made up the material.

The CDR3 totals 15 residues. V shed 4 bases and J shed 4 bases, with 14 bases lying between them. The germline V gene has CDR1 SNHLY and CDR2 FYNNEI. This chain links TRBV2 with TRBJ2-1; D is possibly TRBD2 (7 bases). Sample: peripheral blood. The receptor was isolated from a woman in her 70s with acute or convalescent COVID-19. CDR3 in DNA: TGTGCCAGCAGTGTCTTGGGGGGGGCATACAATGAGCAGTTCTTC. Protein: CASSVLGGAYNEQFF.